Listed below are T cell receptor beta chains from one sample, sequenced in a study of blood T cell repertoires in COVID-19. Repertoires were generated with immunoSEQ multiplex PCR, while TCRdb's copy carries only in-frame clones and drops some. The table includes around 190,000 clones, more than 80% detected once. Sequencing was performed on peripheral blood. These receptors were collected from a human donor in a cohort sampled during active COVID-19. Each CDR3 is given with its conserved first and last residue. A D gene is named only where the DNA matches it firmly. Clone sizes are given selectively: once, few, many, or a class where the clone is expanded.

clone size: -; V gene: TRBV11-2; D gene: TRBD1; J gene: TRBJ1-6; CDR3 protein: CASSQGQSNSPLHF; CDR3 DNA: TGTGCCAGCAGCCAGGGACAGTCCAATTCACCCCTCCACTTT
clone size: once; V gene: TRBV28; D gene: -; J gene: TRBJ1-1; CDR3 protein: CASSLSGNTEAFF; CDR3 DNA: TGTGCCAGCAGTTTATCAGGGAACACTGAAGCTTTCTTT
clone size: -; V gene: TRBV29-1; D gene: -; J gene: TRBJ2-3; CDR3 protein: CSVSGTGISQDTQYF; CDR3 DNA: TGCAGCGTTAGCGGGACAGGAATATCACAGGATACGCAGTATTTT
clone size: -; V gene: TRBV6-5; D gene: -; J gene: TRBJ1-3; CDR3 protein: CASSYRYISGNTIYF; CDR3 DNA: TGTGCCAGCAGTTACCGTTACATCTCTGGAAACACCATATATTTT
clone size: -; V gene: TRBV10-2; D gene: TRBD1; J gene: TRBJ1-6; CDR3 protein: CASRPSTGQGHNSPLHF; CDR3 DNA: TGCGCCAGCAGGCCTAGTACGGGACAGGGACATAATTCACCCCTCCACTTT
clone size: once; V gene: TRBV5-1; D gene: -; J gene: TRBJ2-3; CDR3 protein: CASSLPGTTTDTQYF; CDR3 DNA: TGCGCCAGCAGCTTACCCGGGACAACCACAGATACGCAGTATTTT
clone size: -; V gene: TRBV5-1; D gene: -; J gene: TRBJ1-1; CDR3 protein: CASSYTVRGTEAFF; CDR3 DNA: TGCGCCAGCTCTTACACCGTAAGAGGCACTGAAGCTTTCTTT
clone size: -; V gene: TRBV9; D gene: TRBD1; J gene: TRBJ2-7; CDR3 protein: CASSGSDRDSYEQYF; CDR3 DNA: TGTGCCAGCAGCGGAAGCGACAGGGACTCCTACGAGCAGTACTTC
clone size: -; V gene: TRBV16; D gene: -; J gene: TRBJ2-3; CDR3 protein: CASSQSGSTDTQYF; CDR3 DNA: TGTGCCAGCAGCCAATCTGGCAGCACAGATACGCAGTATTTT
clone size: -; V gene: TRBV6-6; D gene: -; J gene: TRBJ1-1; CDR3 protein: CASSYSGGPPPAFF; CDR3 DNA: TGTGCCAGCAGTTACTCTGGGGGCCCCCCACCGGCTTTCTTT
clone size: -; V gene: TRBV3-1/TRBV3-2; D gene: TRBD2; J gene: TRBJ2-4; CDR3 protein: CASSGALAGLAKNIQYF; CDR3 DNA: TGTGCCAGCAGCGGGGCACTAGCGGGGCTAGCCAAAAACATTCAGTACTTC
clone size: -; V gene: TRBV19; D gene: TRBD1; J gene: TRBJ2-1; CDR3 protein: CASSITSGQSNNEQFF; CDR3 DNA: TGTGCCAGTAGTATTACTTCGGGACAGTCCAACAATGAGCAGTTCTTC
clone size: few; V gene: TRBV18; D gene: -; J gene: TRBJ1-5; CDR3 protein: CASSPEAGQGQPQHF; CDR3 DNA: TGTGCCAGCTCACCAGAGGCAGGTCAGGGTCAGCCCCAGCATTTT
clone size: -; V gene: TRBV7-8; D gene: -; J gene: TRBJ2-5; CDR3 protein: CASSLPRASSETQYF; CDR3 DNA: TGTGCCAGCAGCTTACCCCGGGCTAGCAGCGAGACCCAGTACTTC
clone size: -; V gene: TRBV7-9; D gene: -; J gene: TRBJ2-3; CDR3 protein: CASSLVESRSRYF; CDR3 DNA: TGTGCCAGCAGCTTAGTCGAGTCTAGATCGCGGTATTTT
clone size: -; V gene: TRBV5-1; D gene: TRBD1; J gene: TRBJ2-7; CDR3 protein: CASSLVGQADRGYF; CDR3 DNA: TGCGCCAGCAGCTTGGTGGGACAGGCCGACCGAGGGTACTTC
clone size: -; V gene: TRBV3-1/TRBV3-2; D gene: -; J gene: TRBJ2-1; CDR3 protein: CASSQWGGEQFF; CDR3 DNA: TGTGCCAGCAGCCAATGGGGCGGTGAGCAGTTCTTC
clone size: -; V gene: TRBV6-5; D gene: -; J gene: TRBJ1-1; CDR3 protein: CASSYSRRQEAFF; CDR3 DNA: TGTGCCAGCAGTTACTCGAGGAGACAGGAAGCTTTCTTT
clone size: -; V gene: TRBV7-6; D gene: TRBD1; J gene: TRBJ1-5; CDR3 protein: CASSLSAGTGFIGQPQHF; CDR3 DNA: TGTGCCAGCAGCTTATCGGCCGGGACAGGGTTTATCGGGCAGCCCCAGCATTTT
clone size: -; V gene: TRBV27; D gene: TRBD2; J gene: TRBJ2-7; CDR3 protein: CASSPSTSGGAYEQYF; CDR3 DNA: TGTGCCAGCAGTCCCTCGACTAGCGGGGGGGCCTACGAGCAGTACTTC
clone size: -; V gene: TRBV11-1; D gene: TRBD1; J gene: TRBJ1-3; CDR3 protein: CASSRGQGASGNTIYF; CDR3 DNA: TGTGCCAGCAGCCGGGGACAGGGGGCGTCTGGAAACACCATATATTTT
clone size: -; V gene: TRBV25-1; D gene: -; J gene: TRBJ1-4; CDR3 protein: CASSESYEKLFF; CDR3 DNA: TGTGCCAGCAGTGAATCATATGAAAAACTGTTTTTT
clone size: -; V gene: TRBV5-4; D gene: TRBD1; J gene: TRBJ1-2; CDR3 protein: CASSLTGGQGYTF; CDR3 DNA: TGTGCCAGCAGTTTGACAGGGGGCCAAGGCTACACCTTC
clone size: -; V gene: TRBV11-2; D gene: TRBD2; J gene: TRBJ2-1; CDR3 protein: CASSLDEGILAGGSNEQFF; CDR3 DNA: TGTGCCAGCAGCTTAGATGAGGGGATACTAGCGGGGGGGTCCAATGAGCAGTTCTTC
clone size: -; V gene: TRBV7-9; D gene: -; J gene: TRBJ1-1; CDR3 protein: CASRQGANTEAFF; CDR3 DNA: TGTGCCAGCAGACAGGGAGCGAACACTGAAGCTTTCTTT
clone size: -; V gene: TRBV13; D gene: TRBD1; J gene: TRBJ1-1; CDR3 protein: CASSPQGAPHEAFF; CDR3 DNA: TGTGCCAGCAGCCCACAGGGGGCTCCTCATGAAGCTTTCTTT
clone size: -; V gene: TRBV19; D gene: -; J gene: TRBJ1-5; CDR3 protein: CASSRSVWGGNQPQHF; CDR3 DNA: TGTGCCAGTAGTCGTTCGGTATGGGGAGGTAATCAGCCCCAGCATTTT
clone size: once; V gene: TRBV25-1; D gene: -; J gene: TRBJ2-3; CDR3 protein: CASSDGQLRTDTQYF; CDR3 DNA: TGTGCCAGCAGTGACGGACAGCTTCGCACAGATACGCAGTATTTT
clone size: few; V gene: TRBV30; D gene: TRBD1; J gene: TRBJ1-6; CDR3 protein: CAWSGTGVAPLHF; CDR3 DNA: TGTGCCTGGAGTGGGACAGGGGTAGCACCCCTCCACTTT
clone size: -; V gene: TRBV5-1; D gene: TRBD2; J gene: TRBJ2-5; CDR3 protein: CASSWPPGTSDQETQYF; CDR3 DNA: TGCGCCAGCAGCTGGCCCCCTGGGACTAGCGACCAAGAGACCCAGTACTTC
clone size: once; V gene: TRBV4-1; D gene: TRBD2; J gene: TRBJ2-3; CDR3 protein: CASSQTFLAGGRTDTQYF; CDR3 DNA: TGCGCCAGCAGCCAGACTTTTCTAGCGGGGGGCCGCACAGATACGCAGTATTTT
clone size: -; V gene: TRBV6-5; D gene: TRBD1; J gene: TRBJ1-5; CDR3 protein: CASSRDRASNQPQHF; CDR3 DNA: TGTGCCAGCAGCCGGGACAGGGCCAGCAATCAGCCCCAGCATTTT
clone size: -; V gene: TRBV10-3; D gene: -; J gene: TRBJ1-2; CDR3 protein: CAINPNGGGDYTF; CDR3 DNA: TGTGCCATCAACCCGAATGGGGGAGGAGATTACACCTTC
clone size: -; V gene: TRBV7-9; D gene: TRBD1; J gene: TRBJ1-3; CDR3 protein: CASSETGDSGNTIYF; CDR3 DNA: TGTGCCAGCTCTGAGACAGGGGACTCTGGAAACACCATATATTTT
clone size: -; V gene: TRBV6-6; D gene: TRBD1; J gene: TRBJ1-2; CDR3 protein: CASSYSTGQNYGYTF; CDR3 DNA: TGTGCCAGCAGTTACTCGACGGGACAGAACTATGGCTACACCTTC
clone size: once; V gene: TRBV12-5; D gene: -; J gene: TRBJ1-2; CDR3 protein: CASGTILGTSNYGYTF; CDR3 DNA: TGTGCTAGTGGTACCATCCTCGGGACATCTAACTATGGCTACACCTTC
clone size: -; V gene: TRBV13; D gene: -; J gene: TRBJ2-5; CDR3 protein: CASTRRDGVPRVTQTQETQYF; CDR3 DNA: TGTGCCAGCACCAGGCGGGACGGAGTGCCCCGTGTCACACAAACACAAGAGACCCAGTACTTC
clone size: -; V gene: TRBV15; D gene: -; J gene: TRBJ2-1; CDR3 protein: CATSSSLEEQFF; CDR3 DNA: TGTGCCACCAGCAGCAGTCTAGAGGAGCAGTTCTTC
clone size: -; V gene: TRBV6-5; D gene: -; J gene: TRBJ1-2; CDR3 protein: CASSPDSSYGYTF; CDR3 DNA: TGTGCCAGCAGCCCGGACAGCTCCTATGGCTACACCTTC
clone size: -; V gene: TRBV21-1; D gene: -; J gene: TRBJ2-1; CDR3 protein: CASSKGSTGGGWLEQFF; CDR3 DNA: TGTGCCAGCAGCAAAGGGTCCACGGGTGGGGGCTGGCTTGAGCAGTTCTTC
clone size: -; V gene: TRBV3-1/TRBV3-2; D gene: -; J gene: TRBJ1-1; CDR3 protein: CASRGAGTTEAFF; CDR3 DNA: TGTGCCAGCAGGGGGGCAGGGACCACTGAAGCTTTCTTT
clone size: -; V gene: TRBV9; D gene: -; J gene: TRBJ2-7; CDR3 protein: CASSEDSFYEQYF; CDR3 DNA: TGTGCCAGCAGCGAGGACAGCTTCTACGAGCAGTACTTC
clone size: once; V gene: TRBV5-1; D gene: -; J gene: TRBJ2-5; CDR3 protein: CASSIGGTQYF; CDR3 DNA: TGCGCCAGCAGCATAGGGGGGACCCAGTACTTC
clone size: few; V gene: TRBV7-8; D gene: TRBD1; J gene: TRBJ1-4; CDR3 protein: CASSVWTGREKLFF; CDR3 DNA: TGTGCCAGCAGCGTATGGACAGGGAGGGAAAAACTGTTTTTT
clone size: -; V gene: TRBV7-6; D gene: -; J gene: TRBJ1-4; CDR3 protein: CASSLGGGGSNEKLFF; CDR3 DNA: TGTGCCAGCAGCTTGGGAGGGGGTGGATCTAATGAAAAACTGTTTTTT